The clone carrying this T cell receptor (beta chain) has just a few counts. Its antigen is as yet unknown. The study treated chemo-refractory metastatic non-small-cell lung cancer patients with focal radiation plus ipilimumab CTLA-4 blockade. Produced via immunoSEQ multiplex PCR; TCRdb's table is partial and in-frame only. The data show 81,000 or so clones, under 85% seen once. V trimming: 6 bases; J trimming: 13 bases; junction bases outside the gene matches: 12. The CDR3 has 13 residues. Looked up from germline, CDR1 is MNHEY and CDR2 is SVGAGI. This sample is part of a study of radiotherapy plus CTLA-4 blockade in lung cancer. Findings of the study overall: Peripheral blood showed expansion of tumor-derived TCR clones after radiotherapy and ipilimumab. Increased serum interferon-beta after radiation also reportedly predicted response strongly.

The starting material was peripheral blood, obtained from a patient treated with radiotherapy plus ipilimumab. J is TRBJ2-5 and V is TRBV6-5; 9 bases align to TRBD2. This sequence was found in a human donor with non-small cell lung cancer that progressed on radiotherapy plus ipilimumab. In DNA form, the CDR3 reads TGTGCCAGCAGACTACGACTAGCGGCGGTCCTGTACTTC. It specifies CASRLRLAAVLYF.